These 13 T cell receptor beta chains were sequenced from one sample in a study of cytomegalovirus exposure and HLA in healthy donors. PCR primers comprised 60 Vbeta and 13 Jbeta primers. Libraries were prepared by immunoSEQ multiplex PCR; TCRdb keeps only in-frame clonotypes and omits some of them. The table records fewer than 20,000 clones, about 74% of them present only once. Sequencing was carried out using PBMCs. These receptors were obtained from a man aged 18 to 30 in good health and CMV-seronegative.

The V gene is TRBV30, the J gene TRBJ1-5; D is possibly TRBD1 (5 bases). The CDR3 covers 14 residues. From germline, CDR1 is GTSNPN and CDR2 SVGIG (reference sequence). Between the trimmed V and J ends, which lost 3 bases and 5 bases, there was a span of 14 bases. CDR3 DNA sequence: TGTGCCTGGAGGCCGGGACTGACGGATCAGCCCCAGCATTTT. Its protein product is CAWRPGLTDQPQHF.

This CDR3 reads CASSEPGGTEKLFF. As DNA, the CDR3 is TGTGCCAGCAGTGAACCCGGGGGGACTGAAAAACTGTTTTTT. The V call is TRBV25-1, the J call TRBJ1-4; D possibly corresponds to TRBD1 (5 bases). The germline V gene encodes CDR1 MGHDK and CDR2 SYGVNS. The CDR3 length is 14 residues. V lost 2 bases, J lost 7 bases, and 11 bases lay in between.

The V gene is TRBV4-3, the J gene TRBJ2-1; 11 positions agree with TRBD2. The CDR3 sequence is 15 residues long. The germline gives CDR1 LGHNA, CDR2 YSLEER. Trimming at V came to 4 bases and at J to 8 bases, leaving 7 bases not matched to a gene. Here the CDR3 DNA reads TGCGCCAGCAGCCGTATCGGACTAGCGGGCGATGAGCAGTTCTTC. It encodes CASSRIGLAGDEQFF.

The CDR3 region has the DNA TGTGCCAGCAGCCGGTGGCCTAGCTCAAATTCACCCCTCCACTTT. Translated: CASSRWPSSNSPLHF. V gene TRBV9 combines with J gene TRBJ1-6; D gene uncertain. Germline CDR1 SGDLS, CDR2 YYNGEE. V lost 4 bases, J lost 7 bases, and 15 bases lay in between. CDR3 size: 15 residues.

The chain is built from TRBV2 and TRBJ1-2, with D possibly matching TRBD1 (6 bases). The CDR3 totals 15 residues. Germline lookup yields CDR1 SNHLY and CDR2 FYNNEI. Deletions cut 6 bases from V and 5 bases from J, with 19 bases between. In DNA, the CDR3 is TGTGCCAGCAGGAAATACCGGGACACAACGTATGGCTACACCTTC. Its protein is CASRKYRDTTYGYTF.

The chain combines TRBV30 with TRBJ1-4, with D tentatively TRBD1 (5 bases). The V gene lost 0 bases and the J gene lost 13 bases, with 12 bases spanning the gap. This CDR3 comprises 12 residues. Germline values: CDR1 GTSNPN, CDR2 SVGIG (reference sequence). The CDR3 protein is CAWSVDQGRLFF. For the CDR3, the DNA is TGTGCCTGGAGTGTAGACCAGGGAAGACTGTTTTTT.

V gene TRBV19 combines with J gene TRBJ2-4, with D perhaps TRBD2 (6 bases). The CDR3 extends over 13 amino acids. CDR1 and CDR2 from the germline V gene are LNHDA and SQIVND (reference sequence). The V end was cut by 2 bases, the J end by 9 bases, with 11 bases between. CDR3 residues: CASSISLAAIQYF. In DNA, the CDR3 is TGTGCCAGTAGTATATCACTAGCTGCCATTCAGTACTTC.

The rearrangement uses TRBV11-2 and TRBJ2-7, with unresolved D. Germline CDR1 SGHAT, CDR2 FQNNGV. The CDR3 has 13 residues. The V end lost 4 bases, the J end lost 5 bases, and 12 bases lay between the germline ends. DNA of the CDR3: TGTGCCAGCAGCTCATTTAGGAGACACGAGCAGTACTTC. Protein product: CASSSFRRHEQYF.

The chain is built from TRBV30 and TRBJ1-1, with D uncertain. Germline loops: CDR1 GTSNPN, CDR2 SVGIG (reference sequence). CDR3 length: 13 residues. V was trimmed by 0 bases and J by 5 bases, leaving 10 bases between them. CDR3 amino acids: CAWSVGSSTEAFF. The CDR3 DNA sequence: TGTGCCTGGAGTGTGGGGAGTTCTACTGAAGCTTTCTTT.

V gene TRBV5-6 combines with J gene TRBJ1-1, with 7 bases fitting TRBD1. V was clipped by 2 bases and J by 3 bases; unmatched bases: 4. The germline V gene has CDR1 SGHDT and CDR2 YYEEEE. The CDR3 spans 14 residues. The CDR3 spells CASSFTGVDTEAFF. CDR3 sequence (DNA): TGTGCCAGCAGCTTTACAGGGGTTGACACTGAAGCTTTCTTT.

This clone has only a few counts. The chain links TRBV19 to TRBJ2-3; D is unresolved. Germline V gene data show CDR1 as LNHDA and CDR2 as SQIVND (reference sequence). The CDR3 has 13 amino acids. Trimming took off 1 base at V and 1 base at J, with 3 bases between the two ends. The CDR3 DNA sequence: TGTGCCAGTAGTATAGGAGGCACAGATACGCAGTATTTT. It encodes CASSIGGTDTQYF.

The chain joins TRBV4-3 to TRBJ2-7; 8 bases fit TRBD1. Germline trimming cut 0 bases from V and 5 bases from J; bases unmatched to any gene: 6. Germline-derived CDR1 and CDR2 are LGHNA and YSLEER. CDR3 size: 15 residues. The CDR3 DNA is TGCGCCAGCAGCCAAGAACCCAGGGGGCTTGACGAGCAGTACTTC. Encoded protein: CASSQEPRGLDEQYF.

The V call is TRBV30, the J call TRBJ1-2, with D possibly being TRBD1 (6 bases). CDR3 length: 13 residues. Trimming removed 3 bases at V and 5 bases at J, with 13 bases between. CDR1 and CDR2 from the germline V gene are GTSNPN and SVGIG (reference sequence). CDR3 nucleotides: TGTGCCTGGAGGAGGGGGGGGATTTATGGCTACACCTTC. The encoded protein is CAWRRGGIYGYTF.